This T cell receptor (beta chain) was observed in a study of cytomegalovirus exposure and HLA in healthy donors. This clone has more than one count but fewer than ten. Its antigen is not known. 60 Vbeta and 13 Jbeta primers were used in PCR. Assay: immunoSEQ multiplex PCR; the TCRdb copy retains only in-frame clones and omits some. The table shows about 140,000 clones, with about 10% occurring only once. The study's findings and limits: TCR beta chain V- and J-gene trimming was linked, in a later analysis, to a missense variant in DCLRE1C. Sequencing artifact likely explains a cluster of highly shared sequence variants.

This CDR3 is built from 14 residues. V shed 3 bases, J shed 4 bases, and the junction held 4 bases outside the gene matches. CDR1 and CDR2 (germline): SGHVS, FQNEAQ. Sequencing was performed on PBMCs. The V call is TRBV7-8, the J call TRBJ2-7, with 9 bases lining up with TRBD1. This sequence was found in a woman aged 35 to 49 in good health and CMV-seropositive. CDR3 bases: TGTGCCAGCAGCTTGCGACAGGGGGATTACGAGCAGTACTTC. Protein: CASSLRQGDYEQYF.